The source of this TCR beta chain is a study of cytomegalovirus exposure and HLA in healthy donors. Study at large: From HLA-typed donors, an early data release held tens of millions of unique TCRs. Study conclusions and caveats: Accurate prediction of HLA-A and HLA-B alleles (for most subjects) was reportedly achieved from TCR beta sequences. A missense DCLRE1C variant was associated with V- and J-gene trimming of TCR beta chains in a later analysis, and an independent cohort replicated the association.

The PCR contained 60 Vbeta and 13 Jbeta primers. Method: immunoSEQ multiplex PCR; TCRdb's copy keeps in-frame clones and lacks some. In the table there are nearly 110,000 clones, roughly 80% of which are singletons. Trimming took 2 bases from V and 7 from J; bases not matched to a gene: 4. The CDR3 length is 14 residues. CDR1 MNHEY and CDR2 SMNVEV come from the germline V gene (reference sequence). With regard to this clone: Its target is unknown.

This clonotype originated in a man aged 35 to 55 in good health and CMV-seronegative. Sequenced sample: PBMCs. The chain employs TRBV27 and TRBJ2-1; TRBD2 matches 8 bases. CDR3 residues: CASSLRAGANEQFF. The CDR3 region has the DNA TGTGCCAGCAGTTTAAGAGCGGGAGCTAATGAGCAGTTCTTC.